Reported below is one TCR beta chain. This sample stems from a study of shared clonotypes between healthy human individuals. The data were produced by immunoSEQ multiplex PCR, yet TCRdb's version contains in-frame clones alone and is incomplete. The sample comprises about 2.3 million clones, approximately 95% of which are singletons, and 0.35% to 0.5% rests with the top ten. The origin of this receptor is a man younger than 35 in good health. Some clones in this sample may be carry-over from other donors' samples. The specimen sequenced was naive CD4+ T cells from PBMCs. Subset in this sample: CD45RA+ positively selected.

CDR3 protein: CASSVGQGFFQETQYF. Written as DNA, the CDR3 is TGTGCCAGCAGCGTAGGGCAGGGTTTCTTCCAAGAGACCCAGTACTTC. The V gene is TRBV9, the J gene TRBJ2-5, with TRBD1 as a possible D gene (5 bases). Trimming shortened V by 0 bases and J by 1 base, and 13 bases separated the two germline ends. From germline, CDR1 is SGDLS and CDR2 YYNGEE. This CDR3 is 16 amino acids long.